These T cell receptor beta chains were read from a single sample in a study of T cells in localized non-small cell lung cancer. Generated by immunoSEQ multiplex PCR, the TCRdb table keeps only in-frame clones and is missing some. This sample has 90,000 to 100,000 clones, with more than 75% found just once. The sample in question was PBMCs, obtained before any cancer treatment. These receptors were obtained from a woman aged 40-69 years with stage II squamous cell lung carcinoma. Each CDR3 is given with its conserved first and last residue. Fields, in order: D gene, J gene, V gene, clone size, CDR3 protein, CDR3 DNA. The D gene is left open where the match is weak. The listing skips clone size in some rows; elsewhere it reads once, few, many or a size class.

>TRBD1|TRBJ2-1|TRBV27|NA
CASYKTGRIGNEQFF
TGTGCCAGCTACAAGACAGGGCGAATCGGAAATGAGCAGTTCTTC
>NA|TRBJ2-5|TRBV5-4|NA
CASSLDRIQETQYF
TGTGCCAGCAGCTTGGATAGGATACAAGAGACCCAGTACTTC
>TRBD2|TRBJ2-2|TRBV6-6|once
CASSYWGLRTGELFF
TGTGCCAGCAGTTACTGGGGACTACGGACCGGGGAGCTGTTTTTT
>NA|TRBJ1-3|TRBV7-9|NA
CASSSRTDTSGNTIYF
TGTGCCAGCAGCTCAAGGACCGATACCTCTGGAAACACCATATATTTT
>NA|TRBJ1-1|TRBV4-1|NA
CASSRVGGQVNTEAFF
TGCGCCAGCAGCCGCGTGGGGGGCCAAGTGAACACTGAAGCTTTCTTT
>TRBD2|TRBJ2-5|TRBV18|NA
CASSETSGGARETQYF
TGTGCCAGCTCAGAGACTAGCGGGGGGGCACGAGAGACCCAGTACTTC
>NA|TRBJ2-7|TRBV28|NA
CASSPNAGRQGNEQYF
TGTGCCAGCAGCCCTAACGCGGGTCGGCAGGGCAACGAGCAGTACTTC
>NA|TRBJ1-5|TRBV9|NA
CASSVGQGFSPQHF
TGTGCCAGCAGCGTAGGTCAGGGGTTCTCGCCCCAGCATTTT
>TRBD2|TRBJ2-5|TRBV5-1|NA
CASSRSGGEETQYF
TGCGCCAGCAGCAGGAGCGGGGGAGAAGAGACCCAGTACTTC
>TRBD2|TRBJ2-1|TRBV5-1|few
CASSVTSGGEQFF
TGCGCCAGCAGCGTGACTAGCGGGGGGGAGCAGTTCTTC
>NA|TRBJ1-6|TRBV2|NA
CASSVRQAGANSPLHF
TGTGCCAGCAGTGTTCGGCAGGCGGGCGCTAATTCACCCCTCCACTTT
>TRBD2|TRBJ2-3|TRBV10-1|once
CASSESRLAKPTDTQYF
TGCGCCAGCAGTGAGTCAAGACTAGCGAAGCCCACAGATACGCAGTATTTT
>NA|TRBJ1-2|TRBV5-6|once
CASSLAAGYGYTF
TGTGCCAGCAGCTTGGCGGCAGGCTATGGCTACACCTTC
>TRBD2|TRBJ2-1|TRBV7-8|NA
CASSWTQREGQENEQFF
TGTGCCAGCAGCTGGACTCAGCGGGAGGGCCAGGAAAATGAGCAGTTCTTC
>NA|TRBJ1-2|TRBV19|few
CASSTRGENYGYTF
TGTGCCAGTAGTACTAGGGGGGAGAACTATGGCTACACCTTC
>NA|TRBJ1-5|TRBV6-6|NA
CASSYLRDSNQPQHF
TGTGCCAGCAGTTACCTACGGGATAGCAATCAGCCCCAGCATTTT
>TRBD2|TRBJ2-2|TRBV6-4|NA
CASSDASGGTGELFF
TGTGCCAGCAGTGACGCTAGCGGAGGCACCGGGGAGCTGTTTTTT
>NA|TRBJ1-6|TRBV28|NA
CALGSSYNSPLHF
TGTGCCTTAGGTAGCTCCTATAATTCACCCCTCCACTTT
>NA|TRBJ2-7|TRBV27|NA
CASTKSALALTYEQYF
TGTGCCAGCACAAAAAGCGCCCTAGCCCTAACCTACGAGCAGTACTTC
>NA|TRBJ2-5|TRBV6-1|NA
CASIPGYWGETQYF
TGTGCCAGCATCCCGGGATATTGGGGGGAGACCCAGTACTTC
>TRBD1|TRBJ1-6|TRBV6-1|NA
CAGRGGGQGNSPLHF
TGTGCCGGGCGAGGAGGAGGACAGGGTAATTCACCCCTCCACTTT
>NA|TRBJ1-6|TRBV6-5|NA
CASSYARNSPLHF
TGTGCCAGCAGTTATGCCCGGAATTCACCCCTCCACTTT
>TRBD2|TRBJ2-1|TRBV5-4|NA
CASSPTSGRNNEQFF
TGTGCCAGCAGCCCCACTAGCGGGAGGAACAATGAGCAGTTCTTC
>NA|TRBJ1-5|TRBV6-1|few
CASSDWGFQPQHF
TGTGCCAGCAGTGATTGGGGGTTTCAGCCCCAGCATTTT
>NA|TRBJ1-1|TRBV6-5|NA
CASSPDLWVGEAFF
TGTGCCAGCAGTCCCGATCTCTGGGTTGGTGAAGCTTTCTTT
>TRBD1|TRBJ1-6|TRBV7-9|NA
CASSPPGQPNSPLHF
TGTGCCAGCAGCCCACCGGGACAGCCTAATTCACCCCTCCACTTT
>NA|TRBJ2-6|TRBV6-1|NA
CASSETGVLGANVLTF
TGTGCCAGCAGTGAAACCGGGGTACTGGGAGCCAACGTCCTGACTTTC
>NA|TRBJ1-2|TRBV11-1|NA
CASSSQVYGYTF
TGTGCCAGCTCTAGCCAGGTCTATGGCTACACCTTC
>NA|TRBJ2-7|TRBV7-2|NA
CASRGRLSSYEQYF
TGTGCCAGCAGAGGGCGCTTGAGCTCCTACGAGCAGTACTTC
>NA|TRBJ2-7|TRBV4-1|NA
CASSQQGKGFIAQYF
TGCGCCAGCAGCCAACAGGGTAAAGGTTTTATTGCGCAGTACTTC
>TRBD1|TRBJ1-2|TRBV6-5|NA
CASRLTGWDYGYTF
TGTGCCAGCAGGCTGACAGGGTGGGACTATGGCTACACCTTC
>NA|TRBJ2-1|TRBV7-6|NA
CASSLRRIGEQFF
TGTGCCAGCAGCTTAAGGAGAATAGGTGAGCAGTTCTTC
>NA|TRBJ2-2|TRBV19|few
CASSIFQGGSNTGELFF
TGTGCCAGTAGTATATTCCAGGGTGGTTCGAACACCGGGGAGCTGTTTTTT